This TCR beta chain was documented in a study of low-dose radiotherapy and immunotherapy resistance in tumors. For the study at large: Intravenous administration to patients comprised nivolumab at 240 mg every two weeks and ipilimumab at 1 mg/kg every six weeks. A daily 300 mg dose of oral aspirin was taken by patients for four cycles from cycle 1 day 1.

Per germline, CDR1 GTSNPN and CDR2 SVGIG (reference sequence). This CDR3 region has 16 residues. The germline V and J ends were trimmed by 1 base and 0 bases, with 12 bases remaining between them. Documented time point: before trial treatment. Priming of first-strand cDNA relied on TRAV- and TRBV-specific primers (covering alpha and beta chains). The authors ran around 18 PCR cycles to amplify TCRs with a constant-region primer and V-primer adapter. In vitro transcription was used to amplify the isolated mRNA. In TCRdb, the reads were re-called with MiXCR into one record per CDR3 protein. Altogether about 82,000 distinct CDR3 sequences are present, under 20% being singletons, with the ten largest covering around 6.1%.

This sample comprised PBMCs, obtained before treatment. This TCR came from a male donor with prostate cancer. The rearrangement links TRBV30 to TRBJ1-4; D possibly corresponds to TRBD1 (5 bases). CDR3 residues: CAWSDTGMATNEKLFF. DNA for the CDR3: TGTGCCTGGAGTGACACAGGAATGGCAACTAATGAAAAACTGTTTTTT.